Below are 9 T cell receptor beta chains sequenced from a single sample in a study of tumor-infiltrating T cells and Merkel cell polyomavirus. About the study: The T cells studied were KLL-specific CD8+ cells against Merkel polyomavirus.

Sequenced by immunoSEQ multiplex PCR; TCRdb stores in-frame clones only, minus some. This sample yields about 25,000 clones, of which nearly 90% are seen a single time; around 2.7% belongs to the top ten. Immunohistochemistry showed robust Merkel cell polyomavirus Large T antigen staining in every patient's tumor. The sequencing sample was made of lymph node tissue. These receptors all come from a man aged 45-60 years with Merkel cell carcinoma.

The chain recombines TRBV4-3 with TRBJ2-3, with no clear D. Germline V gene data show CDR1 as LGHNA and CDR2 as YSLEER. The CDR3 sequence is 14 residues long. V was shortened by 4 bases and J by 2 bases, with 10 bases between the two germline ends. The CDR3 DNA is TGCGCCAGCAGCCCGGGTGCTCACACAGATACGCAGTATTTT. It is translated as CASSPGAHTDTQYF.

This clone was detected only a few times. The chain recombines TRBV2 with TRBJ2-7, with TRBD1 matching over 7 bases. The J segment lost 9 bases and the V segment lost 1 base, leaving 6 bases of the junction unmatched. The CDR3 has 13 residues. Germline CDR1 and CDR2: SNHLY and FYNNEI. The CDR3 nucleotides read TGTGCCAGCAGTGAAGACGACCGGGACAGGCAGTACTTC. Translating gives CASSEDDRDRQYF.

This sequence joins TRBV6-6 and TRBJ2-1, with 9 nucleotides matching TRBD2. The CDR3 has 15 amino acids. Germline CDR1 and CDR2: MNHNY and SVGAGI (reference sequence). V lost 2 bases, J lost 6 bases, and 5 bases stayed unmatched. The CDR3 region has the DNA TGTGCCAGCAGTTACGGTGTAGCGGGGGCCAATGAGCAGTTCTTC. Translating gives CASSYGVAGANEQFF.

The V gene is TRBV29-1, the J gene TRBJ2-7, with 11 bases that match TRBD1. Losses at the gene ends were 3 bases for V and 3 bases for J; bases not matched to a gene: 1. CDR1 SQVTM and CDR2 ANQGSEA come from the germline V gene. The CDR3 sequence is 13 residues long. This CDR3 is CSVEGTGGYEQYF. CDR3 bases: TGCAGCGTTGAGGGGACAGGGGGCTACGAGCAGTACTTC.

The chain combines TRBV27 with TRBJ2-7; TRBD2 agrees at 16 bases. The germline CDR1 and CDR2 sequences are MNHEY and SMNVEV (reference sequence). V lost 4 bases to trimming and J lost 4 bases; unmatched junction nucleotides: 4. The CDR3 is 16 residues long. The DNA for the CDR3 is TGTGCCAGCAGTTCTGGGACTAGCGGGAGGGCTTACGAGCAGTACTTC. It codes for CASSSGTSGRAYEQYF.

This chain links TRBV6-5 with TRBJ2-7, with 9 bases that match TRBD2. Per the germline V gene, CDR1 is MNHEY and CDR2 is SVGAGI. The CDR3 runs to 15 residues. V shed 5 bases and J 2 bases; nucleotides not matched to a gene: 7. The CDR3 nucleotides read TGTGCCAGCAGTCGCTCCGCTAGCGGGGCCTACGAGCAGTACTTC. Its translation is CASSRSASGAYEQYF.

The J gene is TRBJ1-2, the V gene TRBV28; 9 bases are shared with TRBD1. Germline CDR1 MDHEN, CDR2 SYDVKM. V shed 4 bases and J 7 bases; nucleotides not matched to a gene: 13. This CDR3 is built from 16 residues. The CDR3 here is CASSSGQGIEKFGYTF. CDR3 bases: TGTGCCAGCAGTTCGGGACAGGGAATTGAGAAATTTGGCTACACCTTC.

The V and J genes are TRBV7-2 and TRBJ2-7, with 10 positions matching TRBD2. V lost 5 bases, J lost 2 bases, and 12 bases stayed unmatched. The CDR3 has 17 amino acids. From germline, CDR1 is SGHTA and CDR2 FQGNSA. As DNA, the CDR3 is TGTGCCAGCAGCCCTAGAGGAAGCGGGGGGGGCGCCTACGAGCAGTACTTC. Residues: CASSPRGSGGGAYEQYF.

This clone is a singleton in its sample. The chain is built from TRBV30 and TRBJ2-5; D is perhaps TRBD2 (6 bases). The CDR3 spans 12 residues. CDR1 is GTSNPN and CDR2 is SVGIG in the germline V gene (reference sequence). The V and J ends lost 1 base and 5 bases respectively, with 8 bases between them. Here the CDR3 reads CAWSARGETQYF. The CDR3 bases are TGTGCCTGGAGTGCCCGGGGGGAGACCCAGTACTTC.